One and the same sample provided the 22 T cell receptor beta chains below, sequenced in a study of blood T cell repertoires in COVID-19 (dated by TCRdb to about 2020). Libraries were constructed by the immunoSEQ multiplex PCR assay. Drawn from immuneACCESS, this table holds only the in-frame rearrangements with V and J called that TCRdb kept. Clones are partly lost; checked studies trace under half to an unresolved V gene and leave the rest unexplained. The sample data list 250,000 to 400,000 clones, and under 90% of these were observed just once. Jointly, the top ten make up about 5% of the sample. Sequenced input: PBMCs or T cells enriched from blood (not recorded which). All receptors derive from a man aged 55 to 70 who had recovered from COVID-19.

The chain uses TRBV12-3 or TRBV12-4 and TRBJ1-4; the match to TRBD1 covers 7 bases. This CDR3 comprises 13 residues. J gave up 8 bases and V 5 bases, and 5 bases lay outside the gene matches. CDR3 protein: CASSETGQEKLFF. The CDR3 DNA reads TGTGCCAGCAGTGAGACAGGGCAAGAAAAACTGTTTTTT.

V and J are TRBV5-4 and TRBJ1-2; 7 bases are shared with TRBD1. CDR3 length equals 15 residues. The germline V gene encodes CDR1 SGHNT and CDR2 YYREEE (reference sequence). V trimming: 6 bases; J trimming: 2 bases; junction bases outside the gene matches: 10. CDR3 protein: CASTNPGGRNYGYTF. The CDR3 DNA reads as TGTGCCAGCACCAACCCAGGGGGGAGGAACTATGGCTACACCTTC.

The chain carries TRBV7-9 and TRBJ1-4; 8 nucleotides align to TRBD1. V lost 5 bases, J lost 4 bases, and 9 bases stayed unmatched. Per germline, CDR1 SEHNR and CDR2 FQNEAQ (reference sequence). CDR3 size: 16 residues. The CDR3 nucleotides read TGTGCCAGCAGCCTCGGGCTGACAGGGGTTAATGAAAAACTGTTTTTT. Its protein product is CASSLGLTGVNEKLFF.

The chain uses TRBV27 and TRBJ1-3; possibly TRBD1 for D (5 bases). The CDR3 spans 15 residues. V dropped 4 bases and J dropped 3 bases, with 13 bases sitting between them. Germline V gene sequence: CDR1 MNHEY, CDR2 SMNVEV (reference sequence). CDR3 coding DNA: TGTGCCAGCAGTTGGAGAAGGGGTGGTGGAAACACCATATATTTT. It yields the protein CASSWRRGGGNTIYF.

The gene calls are TRBV21-1 and TRBJ2-4; the table's D call TRBD2 went unverified against the DNA. TRBV21-1 is deemed a pseudogene. This CDR3 comprises 20 residues. The CDR3 DNA is TGTGCCAGCAGCAAAGGGACTAGCGGGAGAGGGGGGGAGGCCAAAAACATTCAGTACTTC. This sequence encodes CASSKGTSGRGGEAKNIQYF.

On this clone: In the same sample, other DNA sequences code for this CDR3. The rearrangement uses TRBV7-6 and TRBJ2-2, with TRBD2 matching over 9 bases. Germline assignment: CDR1 SGHVS and CDR2 FNYEAQ. With V trimmed by 1 base and J by 0 bases, 0 bases remained unmatched. The CDR3 sequence is 16 residues long. The CDR3: CASSLGLAANTGELFF. CDR3 bases: TGTGCCAGCAGCTTAGGACTAGCGGCGAACACCGGGGAGCTGTTTTTT.

V usage is TRBV2 and J usage is TRBJ1-2; 11 nucleotides agree with TRBD1. Germline V gene sequence: CDR1 SNHLY, CDR2 FYNNEI. There are 13 residues in the CDR3. V gave up 7 bases and J gave up 8 bases; unmatched junction bases: 6. CDR3 sequence (DNA): TGTGCCAGCATCCCGGACAGGGGGCTAGGCTACACCTTC. Encoded protein: CASIPDRGLGYTF.

This clone was seen a handful of times. The chain joins TRBV7-2 to TRBJ1-5, with 8 bases aligning to TRBD1. This CDR3 contains 14 residues. V was pared by 5 bases and J by 6 bases, with 6 bases of the junction left unmatched. The germline gives CDR1 SGHTA, CDR2 FQGNSA. The CDR3 region has the DNA TGTGCCAGCAGCCCAGACAGGGGCCCTCAGCCCCAGCATTTT. This codes for CASSPDRGPQPQHF.

The J gene is TRBJ1-5, the V gene TRBV24-1; D ambiguous. The V end lost 3 bases, the J end lost 4 bases, and 9 bases lay between the germline ends. This CDR3 spans 14 amino acids. Looked up from germline, CDR1 is KGHDR and CDR2 is SFDVKD. The CDR3 DNA sequence: TGTGCCACCAGTGATGCGGGAGGGAATCAGCCCCAGCATTTT. This codes for CATSDAGGNQPQHF.

This chain links TRBV5-1 with TRBJ2-3; TRBD2 matches 9 bases. The CDR3 is made up of 13 amino acids. V dropped 7 bases and J dropped 4; count of bases not matched to a gene: 4. The germline V gene has CDR1 SGHRS and CDR2 YFSETQ. CDR3 sequence: CASFSGSADTQYF. The DNA of the CDR3 is TGCGCCAGCTTTAGCGGGAGTGCAGATACGCAGTATTTT. Using reference TRBV5-1 and TRBJ2-3 for the parts outside the CDR3, the full variable domain is KAGVTQTPRYLIKTRGQQVTLSCSPISGHRSVSWYQQTPGQGLQFLFEYFSETQRNKGNFPGRFSGRQFSNSRSEMNVSTLELGDSALYLCASFSGSADTQYFGPGTRLTVL.

The V gene is TRBV7-2, the J gene TRBJ1-4, with 11 nucleotides matching TRBD1. With 5 bases clipped from V and 7 bases from J, the junction kept 6 bases outside the gene matches. CDR1 SGHTA and CDR2 FQGNSA come from the germline V gene. The CDR3 extends over 15 amino acids. CDR3 region: CASSPSGTGGEKLFF. The CDR3 DNA reads TGTGCCAGCAGCCCCAGCGGGACAGGGGGTGAAAAACTGTTTTTT.

The chain carries TRBV28 and TRBJ2-3; TRBD1 agrees at 8 bases. The V segment lost 2 bases and the J segment 2 bases; nucleotides outside the gene matches: 6. This CDR3 has 16 amino acids. Germline CDR1 is MDHEN and CDR2 is SYDVKM. CDR3 loop: CASSLDRGADTDTQYF. CDR3 DNA: TGTGCCAGCAGTTTAGACAGGGGCGCTGACACAGATACGCAGTATTTT. Full variable domain (outside the CDR3, taken from reference TRBV28 and TRBJ2-3): DVKVTQSSRYLVKRTGEKVFLECVQDMDHENMFWYRQDPGLGLRLIYFSYDVKMKEKGDIPEGYSVSREKKERFSLILESASTNQTSMYLCASSLDRGADTDTQYFGPGTRLTVL.

This chain links TRBV28 with TRBJ2-1; 7 bases align to TRBD2. This CDR3 comprises 16 residues. The trim removed 2 bases at V and 2 bases at J, leaving 6 bases unmatched. CDR1 and CDR2 (germline): MDHEN, SYDVKM. The CDR3 DNA sequence: TGTGCCAGCAGTTTACCGTTAGCGGGTGCCTACAATGAGCAGTTCTTC. Its protein is CASSLPLAGAYNEQFF.

The V gene is TRBV30, the J gene TRBJ2-5, with 8 bases aligning to TRBD1. Looked up from germline, CDR1 is GTSNPN and CDR2 is SVGIG (reference sequence). CDR3 length equals 14 residues. Trimming cost V 2 bases and J 2 bases; bases outside gene matches: 4. As DNA, the CDR3 is TGTGCCTGGAGTATCCGGACAGGGCAAGAGACCCAGTACTTC. Protein product: CAWSIRTGQETQYF.

This chain joins TRBV19 and TRBJ2-6; the D gene is possibly TRBD1 (5 bases). The V gene's germline CDR1 is LNHDA and CDR2 SQIVND (reference sequence). With 6 bases removed from V and 2 bases from J, the gap between germline ends came to 11 bases. The CDR3 is 15 amino acids. CDR3 sequence (DNA): TGTGCCAGTAGCACGACAGTTGCTGGGGCCAACGTCCTGACTTTC. This codes for CASSTTVAGANVLTF.

About this clone: The same CDR3 arises from other DNA sequences in this sample as well. This sequence joins TRBV10-3 and TRBJ1-2; D is perhaps TRBD1 (5 bases). The ends were cut back, 2 bases at V and 3 bases at J, with 7 bases in the middle. The germline gives CDR1 ENHRY, CDR2 SYGVKD. The CDR3 is 13 residues long. The CDR3 reads CAISEGADYGYTF. In DNA, the CDR3 is TGTGCCATCAGTGAGGGGGCGGACTATGGCTACACCTTC.

The gene calls are TRBV6-5 and TRBJ2-1; D not certain. Trimming took 8 bases from V and 5 from J, leaving 13 bases between them. CDR3 length: 13 amino acids. The germline V gene has CDR1 MNHEY and CDR2 SVGAGI. The CDR3 DNA follows: TGTGCCAGCCGGCGGCTTCCAAACAATGAGCAGTTCTTC. Amino acid sequence: CASRRLPNNEQFF.

The chain links TRBV21-1 to TRBJ1-5; no check of the table's D call, TRBD1, against the DNA was made. TRBV21-1 is labeled a pseudogene. This CDR3 spans 15 amino acids. CDR3 sequence (DNA): TGTGCCAGCAGCAAAGAAGACAGACCTGATCAGCCCCAGCATTTT. Translation: CASSKEDRPDQPQHF.

The chain joins TRBV27 to TRBJ1-5, with D perhaps matching TRBD1 (5 bases). This CDR3 is built from 17 residues. Germline assignment: CDR1 MNHEY and CDR2 SMNVEV (reference sequence). Trimming stripped 4 bases from V and 2 bases from J, with 18 bases between. DNA for the CDR3: TGTGCCAGCAGTTCTATCGTAGGAGGGACGGGCAATCAGCCCCAGCATTTT. Translation gives CASSSIVGGTGNQPQHF.

This clone was detected only once. The V call is TRBV2, the J call TRBJ1-2; 7 nucleotides align to TRBD1. The CDR3 sequence is 12 residues long. Germline assignment: CDR1 SNHLY and CDR2 FYNNEI. V was pared by 5 bases and J by 8 bases, with 5 bases of the junction left unmatched. The CDR3 loop reads CASSQDRDGYTF. The CDR3 DNA reads as TGTGCCAGCAGTCAAGACAGGGACGGCTACACCTTC. Using reference TRBV2 and TRBJ1-2 for the parts outside the CDR3, the full variable domain is EPEVTQTPSHQVTQMGQEVILRCVPISNHLYFYWYRQILGQKVEFLVSFYNNEISEKSEIFDDQFSVERPDGSNFTLKIRSTKLEDSAMYFCASSQDRDGYTFGSGTRLTVV.

The chain is built from TRBV5-1 and TRBJ1-2, with 12 bases identical to TRBD1. CDR1 and CDR2 (germline): SGHRS, YFSETQ. This CDR3 has 16 amino acids. V trimming: 0 bases; J trimming: 6 bases; junction bases outside the gene matches: 6. CDR3 amino acids: CASSLALGTGGHGYTF. The CDR3 nucleotides read TGCGCCAGCAGCTTGGCTTTGGGGACAGGGGGCCATGGCTACACCTTC.

The gene calls are TRBV25-1 and TRBJ2-7; the match to TRBD2 covers 9 bases. The CDR3 is made up of 16 amino acids. The germline CDR1 and CDR2 sequences are MGHDK and SYGVNS. The J segment lost 2 bases and the V segment lost 3 bases, leaving 8 bases of the junction unmatched. This chain's CDR3 is CASSEGGASGTYEQYF. CDR3 bases: TGTGCCAGCAGTGAGGGAGGGGCTAGCGGGACCTACGAGCAGTACTTC.